The 14 T cell receptor beta chains reported below all come from one sample, sequenced in a study of blood T cell repertoires in COVID-19. Profiled with immunoSEQ multiplex PCR; TCRdb holds only in-frame clones, not every one. The top ten hold 5.5% to 7% of the sample, which has some 200,000 clones, around 80% seen once. Sequencing input: peripheral blood. These receptors were obtained from a woman in her seventies with acute or convalescent COVID-19.

The chain recombines TRBV28 with TRBJ1-3; TRBD1 aligns across 7 bases. The CDR3 is 16 amino acids. The V gene end was trimmed by 2 bases and the J gene end by 0 bases; junction bases not matched to a gene: 4. The V gene's germline CDR1 is MDHEN and CDR2 SYDVKM. The CDR3 spells CASSLRQGRSGNTIYF. DNA of the CDR3: TGTGCCAGCAGTTTACGACAGGGCCGCTCTGGAAACACCATATATTTT. Looking up the rest from reference TRBV28 and TRBJ1-3 gives the full variable domain: DVKVTQSSRYLVKRTGEKVFLECVQDMDHENMFWYRQDPGLGLRLIYFSYDVKMKEKGDIPEGYSVSREKKERFSLILESASTNQTSMYLCASSLRQGRSGNTIYFGEGSWLTVV.

Note on this clone: Within the sample, other DNA sequences also encode this same CDR3. The V call is TRBV29-1, the J call TRBJ2-1; tentatively, D is TRBD2 (6 bases). V was trimmed by 4 bases and J by 1 base, leaving 8 bases between them. The CDR3 length is 13 residues. The germline V gene encodes CDR1 SQVTM and CDR2 ANQGSEA. The CDR3 DNA reads TGCAGCGTTGTGGGGGGATCCTACAATGAGCAGTTCTTC. It yields the protein CSVVGGSYNEQFF.

This clone was seen more than once but under ten times. V usage is TRBV3-1 (or the pseudogene TRBV3-2) and J usage is TRBJ1-4, with 7 bases fitting TRBD1. CDR3 length: 14 amino acids. Germline V CDR1 and CDR2: LGHDT, YNNKEL (reference sequence). V lost 5 bases and J lost 5; bases outside the gene matches: 5. Here the CDR3 DNA reads TGTGCCAGCAGCGGGACAGATACGAATGAAAAACTGTTTTTT. This gives the protein CASSGTDTNEKLFF.

This rearrangement joins TRBV5-5 to TRBJ2-7; 7 bases fit TRBD2. V lost 5 bases to trimming and J lost 2 bases; unmatched junction nucleotides: 7. The CDR3 loop spans 14 amino acids. CDR1 and CDR2 (germline): SGHKS, YYEKEE (reference sequence). CDR3 nucleotide sequence: TGTGCCAGCAGACCGCGGGAGCTCCCCTACGAGCAGTACTTC. It yields the protein CASRPRELPYEQYF.

This clone came up once. The CDR3 DNA is TGTGCCAGCTCACCACCCGCTAGCGGGAGATGGGGCACAGATACGCAGTATTTT. It yields the protein CASSPPASGRWGTDTQYF. This sequence joins TRBV18 and TRBJ2-3; the match to TRBD2 covers 10 bases. CDR3 length equals 18 residues. J was trimmed by 1 base and V by 0 bases; bases with no gene match: 7. Germline CDR1 is KGHSH and CDR2 is LQKENI.

The gene calls are TRBV5-1 and TRBJ2-7; 12 bases line up with TRBD1. The CDR3 contains 17 residues. Trimming took 2 bases from V and 6 from J; bases not matched to a gene: 12. Per the germline V gene, CDR1 is SGHRS and CDR2 is YFSETQ. The CDR3 protein is CASSLGTGGVSWGEQYF. In DNA, the CDR3 is TGCGCCAGCAGCTTAGGGACAGGGGGCGTTTCCTGGGGCGAGCAGTACTTC.

The chain joins TRBV19 to TRBJ1-1; TRBD1 aligns across 8 bases. V gave up 4 bases and J gave up 4 bases; unmatched junction bases: 8. The germline gives CDR1 LNHDA, CDR2 SQIVND (reference sequence). The CDR3 loop spans 15 amino acids. CDR3 DNA: TGTGCCAGTAGTAGTCGGACAGGGTCGGGCACTGAAGCTTTCTTT. It translates to CASSSRTGSGTEAFF.

The rearrangement uses TRBV10-3 and TRBJ2-5, with D perhaps matching TRBD1 (5 bases). The CDR3 runs 14 residues. Germline lookup yields CDR1 ENHRY and CDR2 SYGVKD. V lost 2 bases to trimming and J lost 2 bases, with 9 bases between them. The CDR3 DNA is TGTGCCATCAGTGAGCGGCAGGGTCAAGAGACCCAGTACTTC. As protein: CAISERQGQETQYF.

The chain uses TRBV15 and TRBJ1-6, with 7 bases matching TRBD1. Trimming cost V 1 base and J 11 bases; bases outside gene matches: 8. Looked up from germline, CDR1 is LNHNV and CDR2 is YYDKDF (reference sequence). The CDR3 loop spans 15 amino acids. Here the CDR3 reads CATSRGRGVSAPLHF. DNA for the CDR3: TGTGCCACCAGCAGAGGCAGGGGGGTTTCGGCACCCCTCCACTTT.

DNA for the CDR3: TGTGCCAGCAGTTCCGGGACTAGTATTCTTTTCGGGGAGCTGTTTTTT. It specifies CASSSGTSILFGELFF. The V call is TRBV6-6, the J call TRBJ2-2; 8 nucleotides match TRBD2. CDR3 length equals 16 residues. Germline trimming cut 4 bases from V and 7 bases from J; bases unmatched to any gene: 11. Per the germline V gene, CDR1 is MNHNY and CDR2 is SVGAGI (reference sequence).

J is TRBJ2-2 and V is TRBV2, with 7 positions matching TRBD1. This CDR3 contains 16 residues. Per germline, CDR1 SNHLY and CDR2 FYNNEI. J was trimmed by 5 bases and V by 6 bases; bases with no gene match: 12. CDR3 sequence (DNA): TGTGCCAGCAGGAAGGGGGCAGGGGCCCGAACCGGGGAGCTGTTTTTT. Its protein is CASRKGAGARTGELFF.

The rearrangement links TRBV19 to TRBJ1-4; unclear D gene. V lost 5 bases to trimming and J lost 3 bases, with 13 bases between them. Germline V gives CDR1 LNHDA, CDR2 SQIVND (reference sequence). This CDR3 contains 15 residues. This CDR3 reads CASSPPGAANEKLFF. DNA for the CDR3: TGTGCCAGTAGTCCTCCGGGTGCGGCTAATGAAAAACTGTTTTTT. The full variable domain, with the rest looked up from reference TRBV19 and TRBJ1-4, is DGGITQSPKYLFRKEGQNVTLSCEQNLNHDAMYWYRQDPGQGLRLIYYSQIVNDFQKGDIAEGYSVSREKKESFPLTVTSAQKNPTAFYLCASSPPGAANEKLFFGSGTQLSVL.

The gene calls are TRBV7-2 and TRBJ1-6; the D is unclear. The V and J ends lost 1 base and 0 bases respectively, with 10 bases between them. Germline CDR1 reads SGHTA; CDR2 reads FQGNSA. CDR3 length: 17 amino acids. The chain's CDR3 is CASSLVGMSSYNSPLHF. For the CDR3, the DNA is TGTGCCAGCAGCTTAGTCGGGATGAGCTCCTATAATTCACCCCTCCACTTT.

V is TRBV18 and J is TRBJ2-5; D is perhaps TRBD2 (6 bases). The germline gives CDR1 KGHSH, CDR2 LQKENI. The V gene lost 0 bases and the J gene lost 4 bases, with 12 bases spanning the gap. The CDR3 extends over 15 amino acids. CDR3 nucleotide sequence: TGTGCCAGCTCACCACCTGGCGGGATAAGAGAGACCCAGTACTTC. Protein: CASSPPGGIRETQYF.